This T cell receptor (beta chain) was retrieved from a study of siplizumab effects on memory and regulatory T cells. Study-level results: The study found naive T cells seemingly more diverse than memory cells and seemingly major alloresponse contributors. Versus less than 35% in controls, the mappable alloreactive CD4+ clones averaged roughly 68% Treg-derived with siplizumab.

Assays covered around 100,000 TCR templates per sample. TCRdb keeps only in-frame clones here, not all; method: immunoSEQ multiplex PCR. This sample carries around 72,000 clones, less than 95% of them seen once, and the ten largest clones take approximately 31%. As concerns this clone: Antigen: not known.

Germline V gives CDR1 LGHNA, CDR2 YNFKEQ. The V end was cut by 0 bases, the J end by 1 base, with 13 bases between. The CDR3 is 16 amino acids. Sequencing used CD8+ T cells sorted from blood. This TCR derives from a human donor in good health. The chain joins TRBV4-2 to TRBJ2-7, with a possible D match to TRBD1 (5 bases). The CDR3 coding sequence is TGTGCCAGCAGCCAAGAAGATATTCAGGGTTCCTACGAGCAGTACTTC. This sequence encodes CASSQEDIQGSYEQYF.